The 25 T cell receptor beta chains presented below share a single source sample, sequenced in a study of blood T cell repertoires in COVID-19. Sequenced by immunoSEQ multiplex PCR; TCRdb stores in-frame clones only, minus some. The data hold about 250,000 clones, with approximately 84% observed a single time. Material for sequencing was peripheral blood. These receptors were collected from a man aged 45-65 years with active or convalescent COVID-19.

The chain is built from TRBV9 and TRBJ2-2; 8 positions agree with TRBD1. Germline CDR1 reads SGDLS; CDR2 reads YYNGEE. V shed 0 bases and J 3 bases; nucleotides not matched to a gene: 7. The CDR3 is 17 amino acids. DNA for the CDR3: TGTGCCAGCAGCGTAGCTACGACAGGGGCGGACACCGGGGAGCTGTTTTTT. Translated, it gives CASSVATTGADTGELFF.

This clone occurred once. The rearrangement uses TRBV7-3 and TRBJ2-7, with TRBD2 as a possible D gene (6 bases). Germline V CDR1 and CDR2: SGHTA, FQGTGA. The V end lost 1 base, the J end lost 2 bases, and 12 bases lay between the germline ends. The CDR3 covers 15 residues. The CDR3 sequence is CASSLMEGTPYEQYF. DNA for the CDR3: TGTGCCAGCAGCTTAATGGAGGGGACCCCCTACGAGCAGTACTTC.

V gene TRBV30 combines with J gene TRBJ1-1; 9 nucleotides agree with TRBD1. V was pared by 5 bases and J by 4 bases, with 2 bases of the junction left unmatched. CDR3 length equals 12 residues. Looked up from germline, CDR1 is GTSNPN and CDR2 is SVGIG (reference sequence). In DNA, the CDR3 is TGTGCCTGGGAGACAGGGGGCACTGAAGCTTTCTTT. This translates into CAWETGGTEAFF. Full variable domain (outside the CDR3, taken from reference TRBV30 and TRBJ1-1): SQTIHQWPATLVQPVGSPLSLECTVEGTSNPNLYWYRQAAGRGLQLLFYSVGIGQISSEVPQNLSASRPQDRQFILSSKKLLLSDSGFYLCAWETGGTEAFFGQGTRLTVV.

The chain links TRBV13 to TRBJ2-3; 8 positions agree with TRBD1. Unmatched junction bases numbered 11, after V lost 5 bases and J lost 10 bases. The germline gives CDR1 PRHDT, CDR2 FYEKMQ (reference sequence). The CDR3 extends over 14 amino acids. CDR3 protein: CASSAPTGAGAQYF. Here the CDR3 DNA reads TGTGCCAGCAGCGCGCCGACAGGGGCCGGTGCGCAGTATTTT.

V gene TRBV27 combines with J gene TRBJ1-1; a weak D match, TRBD1 (5 bases). Trimming shortened V by 5 bases and J by 7 bases, and 11 bases separated the two germline ends. The CDR3 extends over 12 amino acids. The germline gives CDR1 MNHEY, CDR2 SMNVEV (reference sequence). DNA for the CDR3: TGTGCCAGCAGTGCCGGCGGGGGTGAAGCTTTCTTT. This translates into CASSAGGGEAFF.

This clone showed up just a few times. V usage is TRBV6-6 and J usage is TRBJ1-2, with 9 positions matching TRBD1. Germline CDR1 MNHNY, CDR2 SVGAGI (reference sequence). Germline trimming cut 6 bases from V and 8 bases from J; bases unmatched to any gene: 7. This CDR3 region has 13 residues. The CDR3 is CASRTQGASGYTF. DNA for the CDR3: TGTGCCAGCAGGACACAGGGGGCGTCGGGCTACACCTTC.

This chain links TRBV6-6 with TRBJ2-7; 9 nucleotides align to TRBD1. Trimming took 3 bases from V and 3 from J; bases not matched to a gene: 6. CDR1 MNHNY and CDR2 SVGAGI come from the germline V gene (reference sequence). The CDR3 extends over 15 amino acids. CDR3 region: CASSYFGQGYYEQYF. The CDR3 DNA reads as TGTGCCAGCAGTTATTTCGGACAGGGGTACTACGAGCAGTACTTC.

The chain combines TRBV2 with TRBJ2-7; TRBD2 matches at 8 bases. V lost 7 bases to trimming and J lost 3 bases; unmatched junction nucleotides: 2. Germline V CDR1 and CDR2: SNHLY, FYNNEI. The CDR3 extends over 12 amino acids. The chain's CDR3 is CASKRGGYEQYF. The DNA of the CDR3 is TGTGCCAGCAAACGGGGGGGCTACGAGCAGTACTTC.

This chain links TRBV7-8 with TRBJ2-2; 7 bases align to TRBD1. V gave up 5 bases and J gave up 4 bases; unmatched junction bases: 10. Germline V gene lookup returns CDR1 SGHVS and CDR2 FQNEAQ. The CDR3 has 16 residues. CDR3 nucleotides: TGTGCCAGCAGCCTCTCCGGGACAGCCCCCACCGGGGAGCTGTTTTTT. The encoded protein is CASSLSGTAPTGELFF.

This clone showed up just a few times. The chain is built from TRBV5-6 and TRBJ2-1; the D gene is possibly TRBD2 (5 bases). Germline V gives CDR1 SGHDT, CDR2 YYEEEE. Trimming cost V 2 bases and J 0 bases, with 12 bases left between them. There are 16 residues in the CDR3. Here the CDR3 DNA reads TGTGCCAGCAGCTTTGGACTTCTGAGCTCCTACAATGAGCAGTTCTTC. The encoded protein is CASSFGLLSSYNEQFF.

This chain uses TRBV15 with TRBJ2-1; D unresolved. CDR1 and CDR2 from the germline V gene are LNHNV and YYDKDF (reference sequence). V shed 1 base and J shed 9 bases, with 10 bases lying between them. This CDR3 has 13 residues. DNA of the CDR3: TGTGCCACCAGCAGAGTGGCCCGCGGTGAGCAGTTCTTC. Protein sequence: CATSRVARGEQFF.

As to this clone: The same CDR3 is also encoded by other DNA sequences in this sample. CDR3 loop: CASSGQGAGTEAFF. CDR3 DNA: TGCGCCAGCAGCGGACAGGGGGCTGGGACTGAAGCTTTCTTT. The rearrangement uses TRBV5-1 and TRBJ1-1, with TRBD1 matching over 11 bases. The CDR3 runs 14 residues. The V gene's germline CDR1 is SGHRS and CDR2 YFSETQ. V dropped 4 bases and J dropped 5; count of bases not matched to a gene: 4.

This chain joins TRBV7-9 and TRBJ2-2; the match to TRBD1 covers 8 bases. Germline V lookup: CDR1 SEHNR, CDR2 FQNEAQ (reference sequence). V lost 1 base to trimming and J lost 6 bases; unmatched junction nucleotides: 4. The length of the CDR3 is 15 residues. CDR3 sequence: CASSLVPGGPGELFF. The CDR3 region has the DNA TGTGCCAGCAGCTTAGTCCCAGGGGGCCCCGGGGAGCTGTTTTTT.

CDR3 amino acids: CASRAGSSQTQYF. DNA for the CDR3: TGTGCCAGCAGAGCGGGGTCCTCACAGACCCAGTACTTC. The rearrangement uses TRBV6-5 and TRBJ2-5; 7 nucleotides align to TRBD2. CDR1 and CDR2 (germline): MNHEY, SVGAGI. The CDR3 contains 13 residues. The ends lost 6 bases at V and 6 bases at J; junction bases unmatched: 7.

V and J are TRBV18 and TRBJ1-5, with 8 bases fitting TRBD1. This CDR3 is 13 amino acids long. Germline-derived CDR1 and CDR2 are KGHSH and LQKENI. V dropped 5 bases and J dropped 7; count of bases not matched to a gene: 4. In DNA, the CDR3 is TGTGCCAGCTCATCCGGGACAGGACAGCCCCAGCATTTT. Protein sequence: CASSSGTGQPQHF.

The CDR3 DNA is TGTGCCTGGAGTGTCACCGGGCGACAGGGGGCCCTCGAGCAGTACTTC. Encoded protein: CAWSVTGRQGALEQYF. This sequence joins TRBV30 and TRBJ2-7; 10 bases align to TRBD1. With 0 bases clipped from V and 6 bases from J, the junction kept 11 bases outside the gene matches. The CDR3 length is 16 residues. In germline, CDR1 is GTSNPN, CDR2 SVGIG (reference sequence).

DNA of the CDR3: TGTGCCAGCTCACCAACCCCTAGTGGCTACACCTTC. This sequence encodes CASSPTPSGYTF. V and J are TRBV18 and TRBJ1-2; D call uncertain. Trimming removed 2 bases at V and 7 bases at J, with 8 bases between. Germline V lookup: CDR1 KGHSH, CDR2 LQKENI. The CDR3 runs to 12 residues.

V and J are TRBV7-6 and TRBJ1-1; TRBD1 is a possible D gene (5 bases). Per germline, CDR1 SGHVS and CDR2 FNYEAQ. The CDR3 consists of 15 residues. Trimming removed 2 bases at V and 4 bases at J, with 14 bases between. CDR3 sequence reads: CASSLQGIRATEAFF. CDR3 DNA sequence: TGTGCCAGCAGCTTACAGGGAATTAGGGCCACTGAAGCTTTCTTT.

The gene calls are TRBV15 and TRBJ2-7; 8 bases map to TRBD1. This CDR3 is 13 amino acids long. With V trimmed by 4 bases and J by 6 bases, 5 bases remained unmatched. From germline, CDR1 is LNHNV and CDR2 YYDKDF (reference sequence). The CDR3 loop is CATSIRDRTEQYF. The CDR3 nucleotides are TGTGCCACCAGCATACGGGACAGGACCGAGCAGTACTTC.

A few counts support this clone. The rearrangement joins TRBV5-1 to TRBJ1-4; tentatively, D is TRBD1 (5 bases). This CDR3 comprises 15 residues. Per germline, CDR1 SGHRS and CDR2 YFSETQ. Trimming removed 4 bases at V and 4 bases at J, with 14 bases between. The CDR3 loop reads CASSPLQGNNEKLFF. CDR3 DNA: TGCGCCAGCAGCCCTCTTCAGGGTAATAATGAAAAACTGTTTTTT.

The chain uses TRBV2 and TRBJ2-7; weak D call: TRBD2 (5 bases). This CDR3 has 14 residues. Per germline, CDR1 SNHLY and CDR2 FYNNEI. V gave up 4 bases and J gave up 7 bases, with 17 bases separating them. The CDR3 bases are TGTGCCAGCAGTGGGCCGGGGTTCTCGGCGGAGCAGTACTTC. Translating gives CASSGPGFSAEQYF.

V and J are TRBV6-1 and TRBJ2-3; 7 bases are a match to TRBD2. The length of the CDR3 is 15 residues. Germline V gene lookup returns CDR1 MNHNS and CDR2 SASEGT. J lost 8 bases, V lost 1 base, and 9 bases had no gene match. The DNA of the CDR3 is TGTGCCAGCAGTGAAGGACTAGCCGTCGGGACTACGCAGTATTTT. Translated: CASSEGLAVGTTQYF.

The chain employs TRBV9 and TRBJ2-7, with D tentatively TRBD2 (6 bases). V was trimmed by 8 bases and J by 1 base, leaving 22 bases between them. The germline V gene encodes CDR1 SGDLS and CDR2 YYNGEE. The CDR3 spans 16 residues. The CDR3 sequence: CARSQGVRDLSYEQYF. In nucleotides, the CDR3 is TGTGCCAGGTCGCAAGGGGTTCGGGACTTATCCTACGAGCAGTACTTC.

CDR3 residues: CASSEARTGGTDTQYF. CDR3 DNA sequence: TGTGCCAGCAGTGAAGCGCGGACAGGGGGGACAGATACGCAGTATTTT. The chain recombines TRBV2 with TRBJ2-3; TRBD1 agrees at 10 bases. This CDR3 region has 16 residues. Germline trimming cut 0 bases from V and 3 bases from J; bases unmatched to any gene: 3. CDR1 is SNHLY, CDR2 FYNNEI, per germline.

The chain has TRBV4-2 and TRBJ2-7; D perhaps matches TRBD1 (5 bases). The V end lost 0 bases, the J end lost 0 bases, and 12 bases lay between the germline ends. CDR1 is LGHNA and CDR2 is YNFKEQ in the germline V gene. The CDR3 runs to 16 residues. The CDR3 DNA is TGTGCCAGCAGCCAAGAAGGGGCACGTGGCTCCTACGAGCAGTACTTC. Translated: CASSQEGARGSYEQYF.